This TCR beta chain was profiled in a study of T cell responses to AZD1222 COVID-19 vaccine. General observations from the study: Recipients of two AZD1222 doses showed rising Spike-specific TCR breadth and depth. Unmutated regions of variants are reportedly targeted by nearly half of spike-specific TCRs. Most donors were white British and more were female, and clonal diversity was possibly underestimated. Regions 160-218 and 743-854 held dominance among vaccine-associated CD4 TCRs, which spanned spike.

Worth noting for this clone: Its antigen is unidentified.

The J segment lost 8 bases and the V segment lost 3 bases, leaving 0 bases of the junction unmatched. Germline CDR1 reads DFQATT; CDR2 reads SNEGSKA (reference sequence). This CDR3 contains 11 residues. Libraries were prepared by immunoSEQ multiplex PCR; TCRdb keeps only in-frame clonotypes and omits some of them. This listing includes about 140,000 clones. Material: peripheral blood. The receptor was isolated from an adult in good health. The J gene is TRBJ2-1, the V gene TRBV20-1; 8 nucleotides line up with TRBD2. CDR3 residues: CSASGGDEQFF. DNA of the CDR3: TGCAGTGCTAGCGGGGGGGATGAGCAGTTCTTC.